The sequence of this TCR beta chain was determined in a study of T cell responses to AZD1222 COVID-19 vaccine. Study as a whole: The study pooled second doses at about 4 or about 12 weeks. Points from the study as a whole: Baseline serostatus was positive in only six or seven AZD1222 recipients.

Comment on this clone: No antigen is known for it.

Using immunoSEQ multiplex PCR, the repertoire was profiled, and TCRdb retains in-frame clones only, with some absent. The sample carries approximately 110,000 clones, 80% to 90% recorded once. Germline lookup yields CDR1 MNHEY and CDR2 SVGEGT. V was pared by 2 bases and J by 6 bases, with 20 bases between. This CDR3 has 17 amino acids. Sequences were derived from peripheral blood, sampled on day 0 of AZD1222 vaccination. The J gene is TRBJ1-5, the V gene TRBV6-2 or TRBV6-3, with unresolved D. The receptor was derived from an adult in good health. The CDR3 nucleotides read TGTGCCAGCAGTTACGCATCTTCGGGGAGGTTTGTTCAGCCCCAGCATTTT. Translating it yields CASSYASSGRFVQPQHF.